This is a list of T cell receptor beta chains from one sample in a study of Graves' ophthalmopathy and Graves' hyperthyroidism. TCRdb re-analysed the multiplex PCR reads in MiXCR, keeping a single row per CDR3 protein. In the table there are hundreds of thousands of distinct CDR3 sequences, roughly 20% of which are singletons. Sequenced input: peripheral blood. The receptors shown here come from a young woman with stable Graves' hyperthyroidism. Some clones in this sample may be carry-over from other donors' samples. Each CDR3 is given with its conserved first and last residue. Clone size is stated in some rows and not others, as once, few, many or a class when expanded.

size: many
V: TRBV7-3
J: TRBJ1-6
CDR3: CASSLSTGGRSPLHF

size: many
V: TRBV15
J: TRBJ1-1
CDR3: CATSPTSRTGGREAFF

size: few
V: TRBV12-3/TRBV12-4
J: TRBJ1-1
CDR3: CASSLRRGRGFHTEAFF

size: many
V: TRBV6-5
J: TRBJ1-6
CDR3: CASSYSRPGQGGNSPLHF

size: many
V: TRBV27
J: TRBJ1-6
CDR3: CASSPVRYSPLHF

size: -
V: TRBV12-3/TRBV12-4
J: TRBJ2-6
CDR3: CASNPTGQGISGANVLTF

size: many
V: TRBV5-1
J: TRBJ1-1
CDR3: CASSRGQMSEAFF

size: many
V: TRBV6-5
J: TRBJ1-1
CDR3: CASSYQGRDEAFF

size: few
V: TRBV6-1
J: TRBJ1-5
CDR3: CASSGQGTGSSNQPRHF

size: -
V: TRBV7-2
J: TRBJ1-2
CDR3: CASSLIEYGYTF

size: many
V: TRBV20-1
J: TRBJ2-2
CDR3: CSASSYQREDAGELFF

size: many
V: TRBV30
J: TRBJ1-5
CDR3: CAWSVRAGQQPQHF

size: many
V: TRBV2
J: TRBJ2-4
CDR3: CASSKTGQNQYF

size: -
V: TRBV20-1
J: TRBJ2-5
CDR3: CSARDQRGGETQYF

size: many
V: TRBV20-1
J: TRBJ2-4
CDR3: CSARDSQGGDIQYF

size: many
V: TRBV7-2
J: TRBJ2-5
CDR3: CASSFGRWGETQYF

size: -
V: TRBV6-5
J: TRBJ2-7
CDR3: CASSYSGASNHEQYF

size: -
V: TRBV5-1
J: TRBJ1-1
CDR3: CASSFGPGENAEAFF

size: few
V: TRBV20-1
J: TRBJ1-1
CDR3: CSARNIVRGTEAFF

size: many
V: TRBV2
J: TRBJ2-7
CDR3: CASSERAGNGEYEQYF

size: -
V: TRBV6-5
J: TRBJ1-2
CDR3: CASSYKGANYGYTF

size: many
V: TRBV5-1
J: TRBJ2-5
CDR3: CASSETSGKETQYF

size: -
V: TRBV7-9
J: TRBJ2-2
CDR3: CASSYLGDSGELFF

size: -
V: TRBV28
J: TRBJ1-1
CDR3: CASSLRTGAAFF

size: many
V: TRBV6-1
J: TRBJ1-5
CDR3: CASDGGRRQPQHF

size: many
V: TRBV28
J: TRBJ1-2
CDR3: CASKVGPNYGYTF

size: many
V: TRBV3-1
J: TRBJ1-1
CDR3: CASSTGTDTNTEAFF

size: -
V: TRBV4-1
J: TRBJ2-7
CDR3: CASSQDAGSYEQYF